This TCR beta chain was identified in a study of CD8 T cells in ankylosing spondylitis. Study-level points and caveats: A motif of 7 to 9 highly homologous TCR beta variants was seen as apparently characteristic of ankylosing spondylitis blood.

This clonotype showed up just a few times. The target antigen is unknown. Via MiXCR, TCRdb re-called the 5' RACE reads, giving one row per CDR3 protein. The table lists hundreds of thousands of distinct CDR3 sequences, about 12% of them singletons. CDR3 length: 13 residues. Germline lookup yields CDR1 MNHNY and CDR2 SVGAGI (reference sequence). The ends were cut back, 8 bases at V and 2 bases at J, with 10 bases in the middle. The material sequenced was blood, either unsorted or a sorted T cell fraction (not recorded which). The chain recombines TRBV6-6 with TRBJ1-5; D is ambiguous. The TCR comes from a male donor with ankylosing spondylitis. The CDR3 nucleotides are TGTGCCAGCCTAGGCTACGGCAATCAGCCCCAGCATTTT. As protein: CASLGYGNQPQHF.